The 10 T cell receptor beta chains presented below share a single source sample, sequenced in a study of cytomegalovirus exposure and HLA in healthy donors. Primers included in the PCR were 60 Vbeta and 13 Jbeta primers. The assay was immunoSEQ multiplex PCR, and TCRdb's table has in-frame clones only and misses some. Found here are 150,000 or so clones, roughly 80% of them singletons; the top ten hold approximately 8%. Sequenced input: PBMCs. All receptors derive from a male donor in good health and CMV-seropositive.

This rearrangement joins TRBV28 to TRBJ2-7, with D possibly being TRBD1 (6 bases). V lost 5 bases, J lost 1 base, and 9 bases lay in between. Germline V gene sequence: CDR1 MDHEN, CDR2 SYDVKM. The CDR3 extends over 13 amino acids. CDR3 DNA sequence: TGTGCCAGCAGTCGACAGGTTTCCTACGAGCAGTACTTC. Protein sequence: CASSRQVSYEQYF.

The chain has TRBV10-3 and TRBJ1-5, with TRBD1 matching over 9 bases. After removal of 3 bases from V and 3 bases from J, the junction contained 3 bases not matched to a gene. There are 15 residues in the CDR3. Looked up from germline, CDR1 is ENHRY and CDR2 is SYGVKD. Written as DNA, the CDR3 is TGTGCCATCAGTGATGACAGGGGGGACAATCAGCCCCAGCATTTT. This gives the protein CAISDDRGDNQPQHF.

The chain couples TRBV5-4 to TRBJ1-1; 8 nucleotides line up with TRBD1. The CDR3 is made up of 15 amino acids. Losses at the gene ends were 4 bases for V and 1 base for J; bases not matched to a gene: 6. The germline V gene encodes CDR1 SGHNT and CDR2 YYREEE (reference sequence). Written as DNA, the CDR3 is TGTGCCAGCAGCGGAGGGGGACAGGAGAACACTGAAGCTTTCTTT. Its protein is CASSGGGQENTEAFF. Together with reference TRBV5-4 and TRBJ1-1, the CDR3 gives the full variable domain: ETGVTQSPTHLIKTRGQQVTLRCSSQSGHNTVSWYQQALGQGPQFIFQYYREEENGRGNFPPRFSGLQFPNYSSELNVNALELDDSALYLCASSGGGQENTEAFFGQGTRLTVV.

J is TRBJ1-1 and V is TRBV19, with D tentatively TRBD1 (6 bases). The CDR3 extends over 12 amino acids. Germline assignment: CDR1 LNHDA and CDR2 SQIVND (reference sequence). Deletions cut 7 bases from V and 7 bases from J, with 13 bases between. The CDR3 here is CASTGARSEAFF. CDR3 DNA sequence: TGTGCCAGTACAGGGGCCAGGAGTGAAGCTTTCTTT.

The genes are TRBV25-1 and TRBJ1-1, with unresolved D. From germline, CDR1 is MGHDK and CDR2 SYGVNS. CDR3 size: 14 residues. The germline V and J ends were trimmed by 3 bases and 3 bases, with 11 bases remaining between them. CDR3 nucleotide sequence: TGTGCCAGCAGTGATCTGGGCAGCTACACTGAAGCTTTCTTT. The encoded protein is CASSDLGSYTEAFF.

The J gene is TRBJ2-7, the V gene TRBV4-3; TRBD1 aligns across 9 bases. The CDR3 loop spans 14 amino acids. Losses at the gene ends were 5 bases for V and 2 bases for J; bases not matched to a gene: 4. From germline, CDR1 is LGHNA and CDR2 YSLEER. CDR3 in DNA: TGCGCCAGCAGCTGGGACAGGGAGACCTACGAGCAGTACTTC. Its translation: CASSWDRETYEQYF.

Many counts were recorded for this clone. The chain's CDR3 is CASSLAGGDSYEQYF. The CDR3 nucleotides are TGTGCCAGCAGCTTAGCGGGAGGGGATTCCTACGAGCAGTACTTC. The V and J genes are TRBV7-2 and TRBJ2-7; 7 bases agree with TRBD2. Germline assignment: CDR1 SGHTA and CDR2 FQGNSA. Losses at the gene ends were 0 bases for V and 1 base for J; bases not matched to a gene: 3. The CDR3 runs 15 residues.

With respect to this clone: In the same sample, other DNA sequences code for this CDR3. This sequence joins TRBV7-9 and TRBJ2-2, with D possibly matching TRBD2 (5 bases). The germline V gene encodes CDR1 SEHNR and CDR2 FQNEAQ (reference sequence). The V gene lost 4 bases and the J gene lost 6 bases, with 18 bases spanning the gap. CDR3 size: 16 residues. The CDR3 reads CASSSLAGEPAGELFF. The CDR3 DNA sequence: TGTGCCAGCAGCTCCCTAGCAGGAGAGCCGGCCGGGGAGCTGTTTTTT.

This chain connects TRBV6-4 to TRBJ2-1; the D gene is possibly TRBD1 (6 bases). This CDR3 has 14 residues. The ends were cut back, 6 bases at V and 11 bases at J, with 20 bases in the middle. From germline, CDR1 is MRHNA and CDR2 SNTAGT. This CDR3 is CASREGPPTGQQFF. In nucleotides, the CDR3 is TGTGCCAGCAGAGAAGGTCCCCCGACAGGTCAGCAGTTCTTC.

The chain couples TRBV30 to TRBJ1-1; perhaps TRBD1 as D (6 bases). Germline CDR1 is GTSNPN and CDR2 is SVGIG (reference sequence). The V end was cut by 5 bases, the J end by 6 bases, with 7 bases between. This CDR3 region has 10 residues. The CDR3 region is CAWGGPEAFF. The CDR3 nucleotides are TGTGCCTGGGGGGGCCCTGAAGCTTTCTTT. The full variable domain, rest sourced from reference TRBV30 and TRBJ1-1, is SQTIHQWPATLVQPVGSPLSLECTVEGTSNPNLYWYRQAAGRGLQLLFYSVGIGQISSEVPQNLSASRPQDRQFILSSKKLLLSDSGFYLCAWGGPEAFFGQGTRLTVV.